Below, 8 T cell receptor beta chains from the same sample are listed, as sequenced in a study of T cell responses to AZD1222 COVID-19 vaccine (dated by TCRdb to about 2021). The time point label, read with the paper, signifies: about 28 days (+/-7) after the second vaccine dose. Libraries were built with the immunoSEQ multiplex PCR assay. As stored in TCRdb, this immuneACCESS dataset retains in-frame rearrangements with V and J assigned. A fraction of the clones does not appear; measured against another copy, unresolved V genes explain less than half of the discrepancy, and the remainder lacks a known reason. The sample has 100,000 or so clones on record, 89% of them singletons. Together, the top ten hold about two fifths of the sample. The sample in question was peripheral blood, obtained 28 days after the second AZD1222 dose. Receptor source: an adult who received the AZD1222 COVID-19 vaccine.

The chain couples TRBV7-3 to TRBJ2-1; the match to TRBD2 covers 7 bases. V gave up 3 bases and J gave up 8 bases; unmatched junction bases: 7. Germline V lookup: CDR1 SGHTA, CDR2 FQGTGA. The CDR3 consists of 14 residues. The CDR3 protein is CASSFGGSVDEQFF. The CDR3 DNA follows: TGTGCCAGCAGCTTCGGCGGGAGTGTCGATGAGCAGTTCTTC.

This clone turned up a few times. The rearrangement uses TRBV6-7 and TRBJ1-3, with unresolved D. TRBV6-7 is an open reading frame, and its role is uncertain. V dropped 9 bases and J dropped 4 bases, with 1 base sitting between them. CDR3 length: 9 residues. DNA of the CDR3: TGTGCCAGGGGAAACACCATATATTTT. Translated, it gives CARGNTIYF.

CDR3 amino acids: CASSVQVRGTYEQYF. The CDR3 nucleotides read TGTGCCAGCAGTGTTCAGGTTCGGGGGACCTACGAGCAGTACTTC. The V and J genes are TRBV21-1 and TRBJ2-7; the D segment call TRBD2 is taken from the table without a DNA check. TRBV21-1 constitutes a pseudogene. The CDR3 is made up of 15 amino acids.

This chain links TRBV3-1 (or the pseudogene TRBV3-2) with TRBJ2-7, with D unresolved. The CDR3 has 15 amino acids. Germline V gives CDR1 LGHDT, CDR2 YNNKEL (reference sequence). Deletions cut 0 bases from V and 7 bases from J, with 16 bases between. The DNA for the CDR3 is TGTGCCAGCAGCCAAGATCCTAGTCCCTTCCGTGAGCAGTACTTC. This translates into CASSQDPSPFREQYF.

The chain links TRBV11-2 to TRBJ2-1; 12 bases agree with TRBD2. Unmatched junction bases numbered 5, after V lost 2 bases and J lost 0 bases. This CDR3 is built from 18 residues. From germline, CDR1 is SGHAT and CDR2 FQNNGV. The CDR3 nucleotides are TGTGCCAGCAGCTTAAGGTGGACTAGCGGGATCTCCTACAATGAGCAGTTCTTC. Translating it yields CASSLRWTSGISYNEQFF.

This clone came up once. The chain combines TRBV28 with TRBJ1-1, with 10 nucleotides matching TRBD1. The CDR3 consists of 14 residues. In germline, CDR1 is MDHEN, CDR2 SYDVKM. The junction had 11 bases not matched to a gene; V was cut back by 6 bases and J by 10 bases. The CDR3 loop reads CASSTEGTGEGAFF. CDR3 coding DNA: TGTGCCAGCAGCACCGAGGGGACAGGGGAAGGAGCTTTCTTT.

CDR3 bases: TGTGCCAGCAGTTTTCGCGGGAGGGCAAAAGATACGCAGTATTTT. It yields the protein CASSFRGRAKDTQYF. The chain links TRBV28 to TRBJ2-3; 9 nucleotides match TRBD2. Looked up from germline, CDR1 is MDHEN and CDR2 is SYDVKM. V lost 3 bases and J lost 5; bases outside the gene matches: 6. The CDR3 runs to 15 residues.

The chain links TRBV5-1 to TRBJ2-2; 7 bases are shared with TRBD1. Germline trimming cut 4 bases from V and 1 base from J; bases unmatched to any gene: 7. The CDR3 covers 16 residues. Germline assignment: CDR1 SGHRS and CDR2 YFSETQ. CDR3 sequence (DNA): TGCGCCAGCAGCCCCACCCGGGACAGGAACACCGGGGAGCTGTTTTTT. Translation: CASSPTRDRNTGELFF.